The 17 T cell receptor beta chains reported below all come from one sample, sequenced in a study of regulatory T cells in long-lasting Graves disease. The sample's time point: newly diagnosed GD, antithyroid drugs for less than 3 months. The TCR library was made from RNA that had been extracted from PBMCs in TRIzol. The TCR beta library used iRepertoire HTBI primers with Arm-PCR amplification of CDR3. TCRdb itself ran the multiplex PCR reads through MiXCR, one entry per CDR3 protein. The sample records approximately 560,000 distinct CDR3 sequences, around 16% being singletons. These same records also appear under a second study, on T cells in Graves' hyperthyroidism and ophthalmopathy.

The specimen comprised peripheral blood mononuclear cells (PBMCs), sampled at new diagnosis, from a patient treated with antithyroid drugs. The receptor set was obtained from a man younger than 35 with Graves disease.

This clonotype was counted a few times. The rearrangement uses TRBV7-6 and TRBJ1-2; D possibly corresponds to TRBD1 (5 bases). The CDR3 sequence is 15 residues long. From germline, CDR1 is SGHVS and CDR2 FNYEAQ. The germline V and J ends were trimmed by 1 base and 6 bases, with 15 bases remaining between them. This CDR3 is CASSLDRGRLNGYTF. The DNA for the CDR3 is TGTGCCAGCAGCTTAGATAGGGGTCGGCTCAATGGCTACACCTTC.

This clonotype was recorded a few times. This rearrangement joins TRBV6-2 or TRBV6-3 to TRBJ1-5; D remains unclear. Trimming left V 5 bases short and J 6 bases short, with 14 bases between. Germline lookup yields CDR1 MNHEY and CDR2 SVGEGT. CDR3 length: 14 amino acids. The CDR3 is CASSEDRFGQPQHF. The CDR3 coding sequence is TGTGCCAGCAGTGAAGACCGCTTTGGTCAGCCCCAGCATTTT.

The gene calls are TRBV7-8 and TRBJ1-2; TRBD1 agrees at 7 bases. The CDR3 sequence is 15 residues long. After removal of 4 bases from V and 3 bases from J, the junction contained 8 bases not matched to a gene. Germline V lookup: CDR1 SGHVS, CDR2 FQNEAQ. This chain's CDR3 is CASSYQTGTDYGYTF. The CDR3, as DNA: TGTGCCAGCAGCTACCAGACCGGGACAGACTATGGCTACACCTTC.

This clonotype has a count of ten or more. The V call is TRBV2, the J call TRBJ1-5, with D possibly TRBD1 on 5 matching bases. The germline V gene encodes CDR1 SNHLY and CDR2 FYNNEI. The CDR3 is 14 residues long. V was pared by 7 bases and J by 4 bases, with 14 bases between. For the CDR3, the DNA is TGTGCCAGCACCGTACAGGATCGGAATCAGCCCCAGCATTTT. It translates to CASTVQDRNQPQHF.

This clonotype was seen more than once but under ten times. The CDR3 region has the DNA TGTGCCAGCAGTTTAGGGTCAGGGAATGGCTACACCTTC. It is translated as CASSLGSGNGYTF. The chain carries TRBV27 and TRBJ1-2; D is possibly TRBD1 (5 bases). CDR1 and CDR2 (germline): MNHEY, SMNVEV (reference sequence). V lost 2 bases, J lost 6 bases, and 10 bases lay in between. This CDR3 is 13 amino acids long.

This chain uses TRBV3-1 with TRBJ1-5; D not resolved. The germline V and J ends were trimmed by 1 base and 4 bases, with 8 bases remaining between them. The CDR3 is made up of 14 amino acids. Germline V lookup: CDR1 LGHDT, CDR2 YNNKEL (reference sequence). The CDR3 DNA reads as TGTGCCAGCAGCCAAGTCCTAGGGAATCAGCCCCAGCATTTT. It specifies CASSQVLGNQPQHF.

This clonotype was detected many times. The gene calls are TRBV28 and TRBJ2-7; perhaps TRBD2 as D (6 bases). This CDR3 has 13 amino acids. CDR1 is MDHEN, CDR2 SYDVKM, per germline. Trimming pared 7 bases from V and 3 bases from J, leaving 13 bases between. CDR3 residues: CASTLTGGYEQYF. The CDR3 DNA is TGTGCCAGCACTTTGACCGGGGGCTACGAGCAGTACTTC.

This clonotype was counted at least ten times. The J gene is TRBJ2-1, the V gene TRBV6-1, with 7 bases that match TRBD2. Germline trimming cut 6 bases from V and 4 bases from J; bases unmatched to any gene: 9. Germline assignment: CDR1 MNHNS and CDR2 SASEGT. The CDR3 contains 15 residues. CDR3 bases: TGTGCCAGCAGCCGAGCGGGGAGAAGGTACAATGAGCAGTTCTTC. Amino acids: CASSRAGRRYNEQFF.

The rearrangement links TRBV20-1 to TRBJ1-5; D is unresolved. V was trimmed by 6 bases and J by 0 bases, leaving 15 bases between them. This CDR3 is built from 15 residues. The germline V gene encodes CDR1 DFQATT and CDR2 SNEGSKA (reference sequence). DNA of the CDR3: TGCAGTGCAACCCGGGAGGGCAATAGCAATCAGCCCCAGCATTTT. Translating gives CSATREGNSNQPQHF.

The sample holds many counts of this clonotype. The rearrangement links TRBV6-5 to TRBJ1-1; the D is unclear. The CDR3 is 15 amino acids. Trimming took off 3 bases at V and 0 bases at J, with 11 bases between the two ends. Germline loops: CDR1 MNHEY, CDR2 SVGAGI. The CDR3 sequence: CASSYFRNMNTEAFF. The CDR3 DNA reads as TGTGCCAGCAGTTATTTCAGAAACATGAACACTGAAGCTTTCTTT.

This clonotype appeared many times. At one end, the junction sequence differs from germline, possibly due to a read error. This rearrangement joins TRBV5-1 to TRBJ1-1, with D uncertain. The CDR3 totals 14 residues. Germline loops: CDR1 SGHRS, CDR2 YFSETQ. CDR3 protein: CASSFLPGNTEAFF. Here the CDR3 DNA reads TGTGCCAGCAGCTTTTTGCCGGGGAACACTGAAGCTTTCTTT.

V is TRBV5-1 and J is TRBJ2-7; 7 nucleotides agree with TRBD2. Germline V gene data show CDR1 as SGHRS and CDR2 as YFSETQ. CDR3 size: 14 residues. The J segment lost 0 bases and the V segment lost 7 bases, leaving 7 bases of the junction unmatched. CDR3: CASRLTSASYEQYF. CDR3 in DNA: TGCGCCAGCCGCCTAACTAGCGCCTCCTACGAGCAGTACTTC.

J is TRBJ2-5 and V is TRBV20-1; TRBD2 agrees at 7 bases. Per germline, CDR1 DFQATT and CDR2 SNEGSKA (reference sequence). CDR3 size: 15 residues. Trimming removed 0 bases from V and 0 bases from J; junction bases left unmatched: 4. CDR3 region: CSARDVGGYQETQYF. The CDR3 DNA is TGCAGTGCTAGAGATGTGGGAGGGTACCAAGAGACCCAGTACTTC.

This clonotype was observed a few times. V and J are TRBV4-1 and TRBJ2-7; 7 bases map to TRBD1. Trimming cost V 4 bases and J 4 bases; bases outside gene matches: 13. Germline CDR1 MGHRA, CDR2 YSYEKL. The CDR3 totals 16 residues. CDR3 sequence: CASSPRGGKGQYEQYF. CDR3 DNA: TGCGCCAGCAGCCCCCGAGGGGGCAAAGGCCAATACGAGCAGTACTTC.

V gene TRBV10-3 combines with J gene TRBJ2-6; D might be TRBD1 (6 bases). Trimming took 2 bases from V and 0 from J, leaving 14 bases between them. From germline, CDR1 is ENHRY and CDR2 SYGVKD. The CDR3 runs 18 residues. Here the CDR3 DNA reads TGTGCCATCAGTGAGGAACCGGGACAACTCTCTGGGGCCAACGTCCTGACTTTC. This codes for CAISEEPGQLSGANVLTF.

In its sample, this clonotype was seen many times. The chain uses TRBV2 and TRBJ2-7; TRBD2 matches 10 bases. Trimming took 10 bases from V and 3 from J; bases not matched to a gene: 9. The germline V gene encodes CDR1 SNHLY and CDR2 FYNNEI. This CDR3 region has 14 residues. This chain's CDR3 is CAIQAGGPYYEQYF. The CDR3 nucleotides read TGTGCCATCCAAGCGGGAGGGCCTTACTACGAGCAGTACTTC.

The sample holds many counts of this clonotype. The V and J genes are TRBV28 and TRBJ2-5; D is uncertain. The CDR3 has 16 residues. The ends were cut back, 10 bases at V and 4 bases at J, with 25 bases in the middle. Looked up from germline, CDR1 is MDHEN and CDR2 is SYDVKM. This chain's CDR3 is CATSPPATPRGETQYF. The CDR3 DNA sequence: TGTGCCACGTCCCCCCCCGCCACTCCCCGTGGAGAGACCCAGTACTTC.